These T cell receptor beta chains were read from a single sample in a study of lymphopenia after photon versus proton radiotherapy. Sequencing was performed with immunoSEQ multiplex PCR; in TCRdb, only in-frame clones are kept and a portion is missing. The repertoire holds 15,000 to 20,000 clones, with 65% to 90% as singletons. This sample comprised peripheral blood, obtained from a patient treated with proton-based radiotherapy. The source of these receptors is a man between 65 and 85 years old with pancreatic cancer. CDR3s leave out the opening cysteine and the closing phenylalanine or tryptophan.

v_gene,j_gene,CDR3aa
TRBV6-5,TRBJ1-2,ASRFTVNYGYT
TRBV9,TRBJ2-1,ASSRSGSSYNEQF
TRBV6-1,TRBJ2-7,ASSNRHYEQY
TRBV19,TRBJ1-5,ASSKQGPGNQPQH
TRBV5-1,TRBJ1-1,ASGPRDPTEAF
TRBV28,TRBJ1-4,ASSLWGGGVGEKLF
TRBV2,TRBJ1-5,ASSGGQGDYQPQH
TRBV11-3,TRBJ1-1,ASSPLSNTEAF
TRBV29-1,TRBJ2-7,SVTRQGVAYEQY
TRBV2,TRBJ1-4,ASSEPVGGLEEKLF
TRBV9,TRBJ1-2,ASSGLRDTYGYT
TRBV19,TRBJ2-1,ASSIRTGGSYNEQF
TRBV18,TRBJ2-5,ASSLGFQETQY
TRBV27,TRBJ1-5,ASSSGGAWGNQPQH
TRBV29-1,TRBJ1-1,SARGGAETEAF
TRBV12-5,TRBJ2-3,ASGPRTSAQY
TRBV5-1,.,ASSFDTIIEQY
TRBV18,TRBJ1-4,ASKTQDEKLF
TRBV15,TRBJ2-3,ATSRDWGRTSGRTSTDTQY
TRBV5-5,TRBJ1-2,ASGGQNGYT
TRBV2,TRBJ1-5,ASSTGPPGNQPQH
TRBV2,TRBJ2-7,ASRVFYEQY
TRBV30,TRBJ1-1,AWSPRGNTEAF
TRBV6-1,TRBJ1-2,ASSARDTPNYGYT
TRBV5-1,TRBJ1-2,ASSSTGDGGYT
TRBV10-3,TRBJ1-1,AISAVDTEAF
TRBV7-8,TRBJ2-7,ASSSHARAGFYEQY
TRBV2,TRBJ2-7,ASSDEVRGSYEQY
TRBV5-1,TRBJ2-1,ASSFWGTTGLAGNEQF
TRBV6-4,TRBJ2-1,ASSDGDSGNNEQF
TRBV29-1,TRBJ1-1,SAGGPRGTEAF
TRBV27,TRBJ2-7,ASSLGGQAPYEQY
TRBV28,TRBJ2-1,ASIRDTGEQF
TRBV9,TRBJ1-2,ASSVDTGGYGYT
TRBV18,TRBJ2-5,ASSPTGMQETQY
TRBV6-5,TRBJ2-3,ASSYSNSGFADTQY
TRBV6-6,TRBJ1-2,ASSSNEGGRGRGYT
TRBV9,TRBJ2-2,ASSATVLDTGELF
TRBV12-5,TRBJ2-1,ASGSGRNEQF
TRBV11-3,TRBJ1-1,ASSLVGGPGGSTEAF